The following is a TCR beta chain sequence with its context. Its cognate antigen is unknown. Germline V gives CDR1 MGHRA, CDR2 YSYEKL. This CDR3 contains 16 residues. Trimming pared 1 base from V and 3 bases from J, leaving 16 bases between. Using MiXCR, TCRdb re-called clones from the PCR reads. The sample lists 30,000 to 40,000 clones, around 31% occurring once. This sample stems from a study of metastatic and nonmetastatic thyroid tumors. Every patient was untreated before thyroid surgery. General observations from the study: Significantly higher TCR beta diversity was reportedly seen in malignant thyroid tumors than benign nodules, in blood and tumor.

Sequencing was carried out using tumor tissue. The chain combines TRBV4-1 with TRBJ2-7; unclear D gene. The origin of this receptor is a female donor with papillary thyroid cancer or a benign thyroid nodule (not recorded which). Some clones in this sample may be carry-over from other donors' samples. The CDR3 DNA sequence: TGCGCCAGCAGCCAAGTTTGGGCACAGAAGTACTACGAGCAGTACTTC. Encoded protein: CASSQVWAQKYYEQYF.